What follows are 4 T cell receptor beta chains derived from one specimen sequenced in a study of technical replicates of blood from several donors. The data were produced by immunoSEQ multiplex PCR, yet TCRdb's version contains in-frame clones alone and is incomplete. The table lists some 80,000 clones, approximately 90% of them singletons. Material: T cells isolated from PBMCs. The receptor source for this set is a human donor in good health.

As to this clone: The junction shows a germline mismatch at one end, possibly a read error. The rearrangement uses TRBV6-1 and TRBJ1-6; D gene ambiguous. Germline V gives CDR1 MNHNS, CDR2 SASEGT. This CDR3 spans 12 amino acids. This chain's CDR3 is CASSEVVQIRRF. The CDR3 DNA reads TGTGCCAGCAGTGAAGTAGTACAGATACGCCGCTTT.

J is TRBJ1-6 and V is TRBV7-6; D gene ambiguous. V lost 5 bases and J 9 bases, leaving 20 bases between the germline ends. The germline gives CDR1 SGHVS, CDR2 FNYEAQ. The CDR3 consists of 16 residues. The DNA for the CDR3 is TGTGCCAGCAGCACAGAGGCTCTTGCCCGGGGTTCACCCCTCCACTTT. This encodes CASSTEALARGSPLHF.

The gene calls are TRBV14 and TRBJ2-7; 10 bases map to TRBD2. After removal of 0 bases from V and 5 bases from J, the junction contained 10 bases not matched to a gene. Germline V lookup: CDR1 SGHDN, CDR2 FVKESK. This CDR3 is 17 amino acids long. CDR3 residues: CASSQDPAAGGPNEQYF. The CDR3 nucleotides read TGTGCCAGCAGCCAAGATCCGGCAGCGGGAGGGCCCAACGAGCAGTACTTC.

The chain uses TRBV6-1 and TRBJ2-7; 10 bases agree with TRBD1. The CDR3 is 14 residues long. Germline V CDR1 and CDR2: MNHNS, SASEGT. Losses at the gene ends were 6 bases for V and 4 bases for J; bases not matched to a gene: 6. CDR3 residues: CASRDDRGRYEQYF. In nucleotides, the CDR3 is TGTGCCAGCAGAGACGACAGGGGGCGGTACGAGCAGTACTTC.